This T cell receptor beta chain was captured by sequencing in a study of blood T cells in healthy people across ages. Per the germline V gene, CDR1 is SQVTM and CDR2 is ANQGSEA. The length of the CDR3 is 13 residues. V lost 4 bases, J lost 1 base, and 8 bases lay in between. This clonotype has a handful of counts. For the second PCR, which ran for 7 to 11 cycles, a sample-barcoded 5' primer and a J-beta primer mix were used. TCRdb fed the 5' RACE reads into MiXCR, producing one record per CDR3 protein. This table holds 550,000 to 750,000 distinct CDR3 sequences, 21% found once. This receptor was identified in a man in his 70s in good health. V is TRBV29-1 and J is TRBJ2-1; D is perhaps TRBD1 (5 bases). The sequencing input was blood. As DNA, the CDR3 is TGCAGCGTTGTTGACAGATCCTACAATGAGCAGTTCTTC. Amino acids: CSVVDRSYNEQFF.